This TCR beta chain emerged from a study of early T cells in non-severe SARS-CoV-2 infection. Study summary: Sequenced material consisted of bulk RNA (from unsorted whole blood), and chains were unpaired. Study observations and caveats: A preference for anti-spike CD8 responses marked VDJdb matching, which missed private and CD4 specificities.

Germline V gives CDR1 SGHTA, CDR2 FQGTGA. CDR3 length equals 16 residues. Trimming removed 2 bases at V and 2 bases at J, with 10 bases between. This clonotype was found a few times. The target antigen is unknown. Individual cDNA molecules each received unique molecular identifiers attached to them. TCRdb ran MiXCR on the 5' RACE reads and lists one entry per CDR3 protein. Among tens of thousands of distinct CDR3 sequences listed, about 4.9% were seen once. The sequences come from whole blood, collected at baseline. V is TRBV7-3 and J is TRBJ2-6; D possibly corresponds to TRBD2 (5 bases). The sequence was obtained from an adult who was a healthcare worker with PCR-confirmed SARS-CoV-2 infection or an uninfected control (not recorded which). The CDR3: CASSLLAGAGANVLTF. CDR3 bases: TGTGCCAGCAGCTTATTGGCGGGCGCTGGGGCCAACGTCCTGACTTTC.